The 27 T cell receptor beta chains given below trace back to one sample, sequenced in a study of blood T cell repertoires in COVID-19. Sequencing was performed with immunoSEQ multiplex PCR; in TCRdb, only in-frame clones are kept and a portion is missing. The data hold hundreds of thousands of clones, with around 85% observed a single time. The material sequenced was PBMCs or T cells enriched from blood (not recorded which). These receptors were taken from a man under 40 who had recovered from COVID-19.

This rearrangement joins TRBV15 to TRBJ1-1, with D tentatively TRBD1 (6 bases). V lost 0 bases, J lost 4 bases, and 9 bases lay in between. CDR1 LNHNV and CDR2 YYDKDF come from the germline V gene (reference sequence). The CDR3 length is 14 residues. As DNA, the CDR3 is TGTGCCACCAGCAGAGATCAGGGGTCCACTGAAGCTTTCTTT. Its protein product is CATSRDQGSTEAFF.

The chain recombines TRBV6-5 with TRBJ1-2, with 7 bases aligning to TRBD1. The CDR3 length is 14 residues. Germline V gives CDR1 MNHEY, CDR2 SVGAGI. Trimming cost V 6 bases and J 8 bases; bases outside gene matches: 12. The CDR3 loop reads CASSLMTGSEGYTF. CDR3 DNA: TGTGCCAGCAGCCTAATGACAGGGTCGGAAGGCTACACCTTC.

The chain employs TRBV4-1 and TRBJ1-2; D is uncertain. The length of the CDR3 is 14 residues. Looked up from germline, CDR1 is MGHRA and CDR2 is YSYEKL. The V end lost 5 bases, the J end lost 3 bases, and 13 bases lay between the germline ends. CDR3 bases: TGCGCCAGCAGCGCTGCCGGGAATTACTATGGCTACACCTTC. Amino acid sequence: CASSAAGNYYGYTF.

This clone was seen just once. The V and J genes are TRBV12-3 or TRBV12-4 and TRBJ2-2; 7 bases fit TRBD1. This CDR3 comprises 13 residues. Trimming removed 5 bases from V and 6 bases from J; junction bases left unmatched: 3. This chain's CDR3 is CASSRQGAGELFF. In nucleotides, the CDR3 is TGTGCCAGCAGTCGACAGGGTGCCGGGGAGCTGTTTTTT.

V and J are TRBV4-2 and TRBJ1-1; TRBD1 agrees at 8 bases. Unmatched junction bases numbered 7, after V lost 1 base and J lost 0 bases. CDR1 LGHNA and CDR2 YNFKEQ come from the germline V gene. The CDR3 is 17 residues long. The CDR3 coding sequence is TGTGCCAGCAGCCAAGGTTACGACAGGGGAATGAACACTGAAGCTTTCTTT. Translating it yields CASSQGYDRGMNTEAFF.

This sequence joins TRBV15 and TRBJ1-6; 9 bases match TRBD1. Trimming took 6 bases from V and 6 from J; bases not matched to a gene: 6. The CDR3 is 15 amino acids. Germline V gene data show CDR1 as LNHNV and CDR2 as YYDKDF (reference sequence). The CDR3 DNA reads TGTGCCACCAGGAACACAGGGGGCTCTAATTCACCCCTCCACTTT. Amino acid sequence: CATRNTGGSNSPLHF.

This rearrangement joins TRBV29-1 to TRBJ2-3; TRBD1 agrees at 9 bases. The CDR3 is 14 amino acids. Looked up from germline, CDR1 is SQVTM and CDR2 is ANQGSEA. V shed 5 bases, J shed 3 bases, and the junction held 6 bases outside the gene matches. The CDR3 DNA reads TGCAGCGTTCAACAGGGGGCTGCGACAGATACGCAGTATTTT. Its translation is CSVQQGAATDTQYF.

The CDR3 spells CASSLHTGGSPLHF. The CDR3 region has the DNA TGTGCCAGCAGCTTACATACAGGGGGATCACCCCTCCACTTT. V and J are TRBV7-9 and TRBJ1-6; 8 bases line up with TRBD1. J lost 10 bases, V lost 2 bases, and 4 bases had no gene match. The germline V gene has CDR1 SEHNR and CDR2 FQNEAQ (reference sequence). The length of the CDR3 is 14 residues.

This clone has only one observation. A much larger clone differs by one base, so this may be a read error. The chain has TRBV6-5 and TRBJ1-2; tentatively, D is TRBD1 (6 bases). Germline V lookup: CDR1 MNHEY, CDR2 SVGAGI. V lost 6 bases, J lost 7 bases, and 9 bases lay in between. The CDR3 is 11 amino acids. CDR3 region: CASSTGSGYTF. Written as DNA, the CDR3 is TGTGCCAGCAGCACAGGGTCTGGCTACACCTTC.

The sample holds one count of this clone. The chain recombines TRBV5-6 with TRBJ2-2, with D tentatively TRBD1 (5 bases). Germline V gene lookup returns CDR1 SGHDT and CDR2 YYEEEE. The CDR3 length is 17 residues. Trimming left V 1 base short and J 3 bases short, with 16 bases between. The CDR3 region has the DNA TGTGCCAGCAGCTTGTTGGTGGGTCTACAGGACACCGGGGAGCTGTTTTTT. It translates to CASSLLVGLQDTGELFF.

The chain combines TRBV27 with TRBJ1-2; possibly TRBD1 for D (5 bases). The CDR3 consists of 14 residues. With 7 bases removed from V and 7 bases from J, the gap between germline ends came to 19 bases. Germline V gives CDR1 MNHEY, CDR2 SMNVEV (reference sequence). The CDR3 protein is CASMRQGVSGGYTF. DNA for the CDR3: TGTGCCAGCATGAGGCAGGGCGTAAGTGGTGGCTACACCTTC.

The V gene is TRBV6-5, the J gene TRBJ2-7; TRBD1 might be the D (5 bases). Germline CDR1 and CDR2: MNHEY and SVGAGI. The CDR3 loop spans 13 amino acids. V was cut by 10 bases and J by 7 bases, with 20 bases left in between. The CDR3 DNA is TGTGCCACCCATCAGGGTTCTTCTAGAGAGCAGTACTTC. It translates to CATHQGSSREQYF.

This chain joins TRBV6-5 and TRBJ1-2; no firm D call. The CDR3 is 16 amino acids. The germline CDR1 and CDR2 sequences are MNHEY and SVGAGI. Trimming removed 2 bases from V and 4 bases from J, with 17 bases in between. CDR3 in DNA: TGTGCCAGCAGTTACGGTTCCGCGGCAGCACTCTATGGCTACACCTTC. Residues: CASSYGSAAALYGYTF.

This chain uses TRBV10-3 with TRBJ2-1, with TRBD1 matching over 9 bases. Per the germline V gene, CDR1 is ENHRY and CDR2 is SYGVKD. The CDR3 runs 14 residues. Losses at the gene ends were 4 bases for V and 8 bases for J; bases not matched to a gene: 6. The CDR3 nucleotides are TGTGCCATCAGTGCCACGACAGGGGGGGATGAGCAGTTCTTC. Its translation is CAISATTGGDEQFF.

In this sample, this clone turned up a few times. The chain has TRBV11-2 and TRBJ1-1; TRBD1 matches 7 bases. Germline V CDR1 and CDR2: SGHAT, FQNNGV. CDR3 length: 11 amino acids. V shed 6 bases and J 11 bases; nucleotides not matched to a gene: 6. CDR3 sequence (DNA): TGTGCCAGCAGACCTAACAGGGGCGCTTTCTTT. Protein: CASRPNRGAFF.

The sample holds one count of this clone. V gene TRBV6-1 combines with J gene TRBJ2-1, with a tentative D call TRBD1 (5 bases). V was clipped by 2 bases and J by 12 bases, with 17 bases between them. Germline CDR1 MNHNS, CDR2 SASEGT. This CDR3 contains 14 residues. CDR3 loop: CASSEWQGDRGQFF. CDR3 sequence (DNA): TGTGCCAGCAGTGAATGGCAAGGAGATAGGGGGCAGTTCTTC.

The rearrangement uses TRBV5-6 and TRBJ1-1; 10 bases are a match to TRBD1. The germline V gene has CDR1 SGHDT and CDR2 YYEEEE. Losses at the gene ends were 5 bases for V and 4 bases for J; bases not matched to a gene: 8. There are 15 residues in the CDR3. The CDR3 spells CASRSGTGVFTEAFF. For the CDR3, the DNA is TGTGCCAGCAGGTCCGGGACAGGGGTTTTCACTGAAGCTTTCTTT.

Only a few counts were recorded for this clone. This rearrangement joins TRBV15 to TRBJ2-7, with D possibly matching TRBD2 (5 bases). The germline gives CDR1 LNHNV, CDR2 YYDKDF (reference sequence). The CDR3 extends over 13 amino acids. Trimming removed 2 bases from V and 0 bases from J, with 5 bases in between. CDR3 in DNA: TGTGCCACCAGCAGAACTAGCTCCTACGAGCAGTACTTC. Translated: CATSRTSSYEQYF.

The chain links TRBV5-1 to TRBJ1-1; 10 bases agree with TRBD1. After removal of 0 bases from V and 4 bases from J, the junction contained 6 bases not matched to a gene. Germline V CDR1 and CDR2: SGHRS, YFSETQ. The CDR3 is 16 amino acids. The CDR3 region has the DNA TGCGCCAGCAGCTTGGCCGGGACAGGGGAGCGCACTGAAGCTTTCTTT. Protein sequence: CASSLAGTGERTEAFF.

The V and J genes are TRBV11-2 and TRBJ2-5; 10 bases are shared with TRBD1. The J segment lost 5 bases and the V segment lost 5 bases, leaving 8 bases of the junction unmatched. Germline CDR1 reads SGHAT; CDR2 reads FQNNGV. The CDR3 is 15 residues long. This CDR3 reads CASSLAGTGEETQYF. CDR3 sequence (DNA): TGTGCCAGCAGCCTTGCCGGGACAGGGGAGGAGACCCAGTACTTC. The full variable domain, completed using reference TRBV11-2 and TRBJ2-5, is EAGVAQSPRYKIIEKRQSVAFWCNPISGHATLYWYQQILGQGPKLLIQFQNNGVVDDSQLPKDRFSAERLKGVDSTLKIQPAKLEDSAVYLCASSLAGTGEETQYFGPGTRLLVL.

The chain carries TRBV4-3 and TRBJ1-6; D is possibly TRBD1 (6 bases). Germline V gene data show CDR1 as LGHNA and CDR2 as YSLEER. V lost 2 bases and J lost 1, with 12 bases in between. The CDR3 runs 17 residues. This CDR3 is CASSQLYTGSYNSPLHF. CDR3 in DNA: TGCGCCAGCAGCCAACTTTATACAGGGTCCTATAATTCACCCCTCCACTTT.

The CDR3 bases are TGTGCCAGCAGCGTAGTAGGAGGTCTGCACACTGAAGCTTTCTTT. Its translation is CASSVVGGLHTEAFF. The chain couples TRBV9 to TRBJ1-1; no firm D call. The ends were cut back, 0 bases at V and 3 bases at J, with 12 bases in the middle. CDR1 and CDR2 from the germline V gene are SGDLS and YYNGEE. The CDR3 covers 15 residues. Drawing the rest from reference TRBV9 and TRBJ1-1, the complete variable domain is DSGVTQTPKHLITATGQRVTLRCSPRSGDLSVYWYQQSLDQGLQFLIQYYNGEERAKGNILERFSAQQFPDLHSELNLSSLELGDSALYFCASSVVGGLHTEAFFGQGTRLTVV.

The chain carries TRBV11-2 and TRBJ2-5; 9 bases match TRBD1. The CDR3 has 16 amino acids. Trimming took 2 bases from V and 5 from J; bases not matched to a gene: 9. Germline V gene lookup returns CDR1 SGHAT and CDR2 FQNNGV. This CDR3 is CASSLTRTGGRETQYF. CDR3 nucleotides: TGTGCCAGCAGCTTAACCCGCACAGGGGGCAGGGAGACCCAGTACTTC.

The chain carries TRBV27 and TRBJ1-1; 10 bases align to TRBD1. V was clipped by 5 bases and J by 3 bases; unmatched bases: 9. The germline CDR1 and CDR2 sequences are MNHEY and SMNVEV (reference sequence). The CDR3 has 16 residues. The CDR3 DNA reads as TGTGCCAGCAGTCCCGGGACAGGGGAAGAGGACACTGAAGCTTTCTTT. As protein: CASSPGTGEEDTEAFF.

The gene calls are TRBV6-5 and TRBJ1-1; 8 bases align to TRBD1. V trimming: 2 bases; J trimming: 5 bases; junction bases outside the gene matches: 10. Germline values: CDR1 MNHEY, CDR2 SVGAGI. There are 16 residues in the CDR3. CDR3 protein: CASSYGQGARGTEAFF. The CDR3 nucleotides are TGTGCCAGCAGTTACGGTCAGGGGGCAAGGGGGACTGAAGCTTTCTTT.

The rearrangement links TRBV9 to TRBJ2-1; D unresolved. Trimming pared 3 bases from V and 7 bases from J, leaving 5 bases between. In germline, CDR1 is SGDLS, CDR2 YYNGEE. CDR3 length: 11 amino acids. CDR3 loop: CASSAFNEQFF. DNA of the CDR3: TGTGCCAGCAGCGCCTTTAATGAGCAGTTCTTC.

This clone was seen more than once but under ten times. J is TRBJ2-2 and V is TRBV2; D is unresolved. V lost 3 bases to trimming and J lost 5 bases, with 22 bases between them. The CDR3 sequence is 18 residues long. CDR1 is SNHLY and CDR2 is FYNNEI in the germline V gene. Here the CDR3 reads CASSDRPAPSSRTGELFF. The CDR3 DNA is TGTGCCAGCAGTGATAGACCCGCCCCCAGTTCGCGGACCGGGGAGCTGTTTTTT.